These T cell receptor beta chains were read from a single sample in a study of blood T cells in healthy people across ages. TCRdb re-derived calls from the 5' RACE reads in MiXCR, one entry per CDR3 protein. Here the sample spans around 620,000 distinct CDR3 sequences, approximately 30% being singletons. Sequenced: blood. Source of these receptors: a woman aged 65 to 85 in good health. The CDR3 runs from the conserved cysteine through the conserved F or W. A D gene is named only where the DNA matches it firmly. A row's size may be missing; if present it is once, few, many or a size class.

.	TRBV7-9	TRBJ2-7	TRBD1	TGTGCCAGCAGCGGTAACCGGGACAGACCCTACTCCCTATACGAGCAGTACTTC	CASSGNRDRPYSLYEQYF
.	TRBV18	TRBJ2-7	.	TGTGCCAGCTCCCCTTTAGACGGCGTCTACGAGCAGTACTTC	CASSPLDGVYEQYF
few	TRBV9	TRBJ1-2	.	TGTGCCAGCAGCGACAAACAGGGTGCCAGCTATGGCTACACCTTC	CASSDKQGASYGYTF
.	TRBV20-1	TRBJ1-4	.	TGCAGTGCTAGAGATCCAGGACCTAGTGAAAAACTGTTTTTT	CSARDPGPSEKLFF
.	TRBV7-2	TRBJ1-5	.	TGTGCCAGCAGCCCATGGGGTATCGATCAGCCCCAGCATTTT	CASSPWGIDQPQHF
.	TRBV5-1	TRBJ1-2	.	TGCGCCAGCAGCTTAGGGGTTCACGACTACACCTTC	CASSLGVHDYTF
.	TRBV6-2/TRBV6-3	TRBJ2-1	.	TGTGCCAGCAGTTATTATTGGGACATAAACAATGAGCAGTTCTTC	CASSYYWDINNEQFF
.	TRBV29-1	TRBJ1-1	.	TGCAGCGTTGTTCGGCGGCTGAACACTGAAGCTTTCTTT	CSVVRRLNTEAFF
.	TRBV2	TRBJ2-5	.	TGTGCCAGCGCGGCGCGACCCGGTCAAGAGACCCAGTACTTC	CASAARPGQETQYF
few	TRBV12-3/TRBV12-4	TRBJ2-2	TRBD1	TGTGCCAGCAAGGTCACCGGGACAGGGGGCGGCGGGGAGCTGTTTTTT	CASKVTGTGGGGELFF
few	TRBV20-1	TRBJ1-1	TRBD1	TGCAGTGCTCTCACAAGGACAGGGGATGGTGAAGCTTTCTTT	CSALTRTGDGEAFF
.	TRBV18	TRBJ1-4	.	TGTGCCAGCTCACTATCCCGGGACGGCCGAAATGAAAAACTGTTTTTT	CASSLSRDGRNEKLFF
few	TRBV29-1	TRBJ2-7	.	TGCAGCGTTGATGTTGGGGCGCGGGCCTACGAGCAGTACTTC	CSVDVGARAYEQYF